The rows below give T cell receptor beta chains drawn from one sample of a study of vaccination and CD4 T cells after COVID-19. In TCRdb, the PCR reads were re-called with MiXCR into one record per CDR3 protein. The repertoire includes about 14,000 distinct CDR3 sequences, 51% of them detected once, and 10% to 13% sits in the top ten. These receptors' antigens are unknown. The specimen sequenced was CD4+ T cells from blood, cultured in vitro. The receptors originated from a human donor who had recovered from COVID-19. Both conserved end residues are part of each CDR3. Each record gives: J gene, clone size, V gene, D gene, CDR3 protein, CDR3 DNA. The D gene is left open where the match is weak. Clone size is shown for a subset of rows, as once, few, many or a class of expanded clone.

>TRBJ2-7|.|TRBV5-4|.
CASSFPDSAHEQYF
TGTGCCAGCAGCTTCCCGGACAGTGCGCACGAGCAGTACTTC
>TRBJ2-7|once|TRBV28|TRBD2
CASRGSGRSYEQYF
TGTGCCAGCAGGGGTAGCGGGAGGTCCTACGAGCAGTACTTC
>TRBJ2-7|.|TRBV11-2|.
CASSLVSTFYEQYF
TGTGCCAGCAGCTTGGTCTCTACTTTCTACGAGCAGTACTTC
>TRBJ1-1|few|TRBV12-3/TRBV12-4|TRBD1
CASSLLPGTGRMNTEAFF
TGTGCCAGCAGTTTACTCCCCGGGACAGGGCGGATGAACACTGAAGCTTTCTTT
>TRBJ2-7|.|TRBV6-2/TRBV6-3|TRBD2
CASSYVLAGGRRDEQYF
TGTGCCAGCAGTTACGTATTAGCGGGAGGCCGTCGGGACGAGCAGTACTTC
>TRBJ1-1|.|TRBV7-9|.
CASSLAPMNTEAFF
TGTGCCAGCAGCTTAGCGCCGATGAACACTGAAGCTTTCTTT
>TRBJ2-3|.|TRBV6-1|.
CASNRMPTDTQYF
TGTGCCAGCAACCGCATGCCCACAGATACGCAGTATTTT
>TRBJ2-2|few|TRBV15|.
CATSRDHFSYTGELFF
TGTGCCACCAGCAGAGATCACTTCAGCTACACCGGGGAGCTGTTTTTT
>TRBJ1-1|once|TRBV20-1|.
CSAISLGGYTEAFF
TGCAGTGCTATTAGTTTAGGAGGCTACACTGAAGCTTTCTTT
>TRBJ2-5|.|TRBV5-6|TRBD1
CASSLAGQGWTQYF
TGTGCCAGCAGCCTGGCGGGACAGGGGTGGACCCAGTACTTC
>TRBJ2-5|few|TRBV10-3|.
CAISEGSETQYF
TGTGCCATCAGTGAGGGGTCGGAGACCCAGTACTTC
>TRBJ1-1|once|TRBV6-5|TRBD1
CASSYQGDTEAFF
TGTGCCAGCAGTTACCAGGGGGACACTGAAGCTTTCTTT
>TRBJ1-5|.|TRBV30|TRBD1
CAWRGQASNQPQHF
TGTGCCTGGAGGGGACAGGCGAGCAATCAGCCCCAGCATTTT
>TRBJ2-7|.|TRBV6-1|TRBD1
CASSQGTVSYEQYF
TGTGCCAGCAGTCAAGGGACAGTTTCCTACGAGCAGTACTTC
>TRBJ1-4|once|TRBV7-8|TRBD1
CASRGTGAPLNEKLFF
TGTGCCAGCAGAGGGACAGGGGCGCCTCTTAATGAAAAACTGTTTTTT
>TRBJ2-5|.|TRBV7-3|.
CASSLTPGLKTQYF
TGTGCCAGCAGCTTAACGCCGGGTCTGAAGACCCAGTACTTC
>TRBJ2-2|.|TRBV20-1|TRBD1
CSAPLGTGGTNTGELFF
TGCAGTGCCCCCCTTGGGACAGGGGGCACGAACACCGGGGAGCTGTTTTTT
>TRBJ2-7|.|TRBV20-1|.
CSASNPLREQYF
TGCAGTGCTAGTAACCCCCTTCGCGAGCAGTACTTC
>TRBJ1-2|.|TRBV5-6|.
CASSLRPGEGYTF
TGTGCCAGCAGCTTGCGGCCAGGGGAAGGCTACACCTTC
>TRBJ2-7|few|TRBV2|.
CASRPGTETYEQYF
TGTGCCAGCAGACCCGGGACGGAGACCTACGAGCAGTACTTC
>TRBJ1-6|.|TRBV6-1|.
CASSESWAGNSPLHF
TGTGCCAGCAGTGAAAGTTGGGCGGGAAATTCACCCCTCCACTTT
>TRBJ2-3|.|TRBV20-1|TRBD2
CSASLGGGATDTQYF
TGCAGTGCTAGCTTGGGGGGAGGGGCAACAGATACGCAGTATTTT
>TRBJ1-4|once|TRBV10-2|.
CATRDRTNEKLFF
TGCGCCACCCGCGACAGGACTAATGAAAAACTGTTTTTT
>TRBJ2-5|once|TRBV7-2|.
CASHPGFQETQYF
TGTGCCAGCCACCCGGGGTTCCAAGAGACCCAGTACTTC